These T cell receptor beta chains were read from a single sample in a study of T cell responses to AZD1222 COVID-19 vaccine. The assay was immunoSEQ multiplex PCR, and TCRdb's table has in-frame clones only and misses some. The profile shows 100,000 or so clones, about 89% of them singletons. The sample here was peripheral blood, taken on day 0 of AZD1222 vaccination. Every receptor here comes from an adult in good health. CDR3s include the opening cysteine and the closing phenylalanine or tryptophan. D genes are given only for firm matches. Clone size, where shown, is once, few, many, or a class for clones that have expanded.

v_gene	d_gene	abundance	j_gene	CDR3nt	CDR3aa
TRBV21-1	NA	NA	TRBJ1-4	TGTGCCAGCAGCAAAGAGGCCTGGCGGAATGAAAAACTGTTTTTT	CASSKEAWRNEKLFF
TRBV3-1/TRBV3-2	NA	NA	TRBJ1-2	TGTGCCAGCAGCCAATCAGACAGCTATGGCTACACCTTC	CASSQSDSYGYTF
TRBV7-7	NA	NA	TRBJ2-5	TGTGCTAGCAGCTTAAATACAGGGGAGACCCAGTACTTC	CASSLNTGETQYF
TRBV19	TRBD1	NA	TRBJ2-2	TGTGCCAGTACCTGGACAGGGGGCAACGGGGAGCTGTTTTTT	CASTWTGGNGELFF
TRBV6-5	NA	NA	TRBJ1-3	TGTGCCAGCAGAAGCTCTGGAAACACCATATATTTT	CASRSSGNTIYF
TRBV6-5	NA	NA	TRBJ1-5	TGTGCCAGCCTCCTGGGGGGAAGGAGTCAGCCCCAGCATTTT	CASLLGGRSQPQHF
TRBV30	TRBD2	once	TRBJ2-2	TGTGCCTGGAGTGCGGGACTAGCGGGGAACACCGGGGAGCTGTTTTTT	CAWSAGLAGNTGELFF
TRBV5-1	NA	NA	TRBJ1-6	TGCGCCAGCAGCTTGGTTACAGGCGATAATTCACCCCTCCACTTT	CASSLVTGDNSPLHF
TRBV3-1/TRBV3-2	NA	NA	TRBJ2-3	TGTGCCAGCAGCCAAGGAGGGTCCGCTAGATACACAGATACGCAGTATTTT	CASSQGGSARYTDTQYF
TRBV28	NA	NA	TRBJ1-1	TGTGCCAGTAGAAAATCGAACACTGAAGCTTTCTTT	CASRKSNTEAFF
TRBV18	TRBD1	NA	TRBJ2-7	TGTGCCAGCTCACCTCGACAGGGGACCTACGAGCAGTACTTC	CASSPRQGTYEQYF
TRBV7-9	NA	NA	TRBJ2-3	TGTGCCAGCAGCTTAGTTCTAGCTCGGGTCGGAGCCGATACGCAGTATTTT	CASSLVLARVGADTQYF
TRBV27	NA	NA	TRBJ1-6	TGTGCCAGCAGTGGGTCGGAGAATAATTCACCCCTCCACTTT	CASSGSENNSPLHF
TRBV5-8	NA	NA	TRBJ1-1	TGTGCCAGCAGCCTCTACCTACAGGGATCCACTGAAGCTTTCTTT	CASSLYLQGSTEAFF
TRBV28	NA	NA	TRBJ1-6	TGTGCCAGCAACCGAAAGGGGACTCCCCTCCACTTT	CASNRKGTPLHF
TRBV7-9	TRBD1	NA	TRBJ2-7	TGTGCCAGCAGCCTGGACAGGACCGAGCAGTACTTC	CASSLDRTEQYF
TRBV7-2	NA	NA	TRBJ1-1	TGTGCCAGCAGCGACCAGAAGAACACTGAAGCTTTCTTT	CASSDQKNTEAFF
TRBV27	TRBD1	NA	TRBJ1-4	TGTGCCAGCAGGGACGAGGGGGCTGCAACTAATGAAAAACTGTTTTTT	CASRDEGAATNEKLFF
TRBV4-1	TRBD1	few	TRBJ1-4	TGCGCCAGCAGCCGAGGACAGGGGGCTAATGAAAAACTGTTTTTT	CASSRGQGANEKLFF
TRBV29-1	NA	NA	TRBJ2-7	TGCAGCGTTGAAGAAACAGGGAGAGAGCAGTACTTC	CSVEETGREQYF
TRBV12-3/TRBV12-4	TRBD1	NA	TRBJ1-2	TGTGCCAGCAAAACAGGGGCTGATTATGGCTACACCTTC	CASKTGADYGYTF
TRBV29-1	NA	NA	TRBJ1-5	TGCAGCGTCACCTGGACAGCGAGCGATCAGCCCCAGCATTTT	CSVTWTASDQPQHF
TRBV19	NA	NA	TRBJ1-5	TGTGCCAGTAGTATTCACGGGTTGGGTCAGCCCCAGCATTTT	CASSIHGLGQPQHF
TRBV18	NA	NA	TRBJ2-1	TGTGCCAGCTCTCTGTCGTCGGGCTACGTGTACAATGAGCAGTTCTTC	CASSLSSGYVYNEQFF
TRBV2	NA	NA	TRBJ2-2	TGTGCCAGCAGTGTTCGACAGACCCACACCGGGGAGCTGTTTTTT	CASSVRQTHTGELFF
TRBV5-1	NA	NA	TRBJ1-2	TGCGCCAGCAGCTTGGATGGGGGGTCGGGCTATGGCTACACCTTC	CASSLDGGSGYGYTF
TRBV5-1	NA	NA	TRBJ1-1	TGCGCCAGCAGCTTGATGGGGAACACTGAAGCTTTCTTT	CASSLMGNTEAFF
TRBV28	NA	medium-sized	TRBJ1-4	TGTGCCAGCAGCCCGGGGCAGGGGAGGGAAAAACTGTTTTTT	CASSPGQGREKLFF
TRBV6-2/TRBV6-3	TRBD1	NA	TRBJ2-7	TGTGCCAGCAGTTACTCCCGACAGGGTGACCACGAGCAGTACTTC	CASSYSRQGDHEQYF
TRBV5-1	NA	NA	TRBJ2-1	TGCGCCAGCAGCTTGGGGCAGATCAGTGACGAGTTCTTC	CASSLGQISDEFF
TRBV5-4	NA	NA	TRBJ2-2	TGTGCCAGCAGCTTGCGACAGGTGGTGACCGGGGAGCTGTTTTTT	CASSLRQVVTGELFF
TRBV7-9	TRBD2	NA	TRBJ2-1	TGTGCCAGCAGCTTACTATGGACTAGCGGATACAATGAGCAGTTCTTC	CASSLLWTSGYNEQFF
TRBV11-2	NA	NA	TRBJ1-3	TGTGCCAGCAGCCCCTCGGAGGGCTTCGGAGGAAACACCATATATTTT	CASSPSEGFGGNTIYF
TRBV5-1	TRBD1	NA	TRBJ2-7	TGCGCCAGCAGCTGGGGACAGGGCTCCTACGAGCAGTACTTC	CASSWGQGSYEQYF
TRBV28	NA	NA	TRBJ1-6	TGTGCCAGCAGTACCGATCGCGGGAATAATTCACCCCTCCACTTT	CASSTDRGNNSPLHF
TRBV6-1	NA	NA	TRBJ1-6	TGTGCCAGCAGTGAAGGAGTAAGGGCCAGCTCCTATAATTCACCCCTCCACTTT	CASSEGVRASSYNSPLHF
TRBV7-6	NA	NA	TRBJ2-7	TGTGCCAGCAGCTTAGAGTGGAGCTCCTACGAGCAGTACTTC	CASSLEWSSYEQYF
TRBV16	NA	NA	TRBJ1-6	TGTGCCAGCAGCCAATTTGGACAGACACTTAATTCACCCCTCCACTTT	CASSQFGQTLNSPLHF
TRBV5-1	TRBD2	NA	TRBJ2-5	TGCGCCAGCAGCTTGGTTGGTAGCGGGGGTCGAGAGACCCAGTACTTC	CASSLVGSGGRETQYF
TRBV5-1	TRBD1	NA	TRBJ1-2	TGCGCCAGCAGCCCGACCCCGGGACAGGGACGGTATGGCTACACCTTC	CASSPTPGQGRYGYTF
TRBV2	NA	NA	TRBJ1-3	TGTGCCAGCACAGACTCCTCTGGAAACACCATATATTTT	CASTDSSGNTIYF
TRBV7-6	TRBD1	once	TRBJ1-3	TGTGCCAGCAGCGCCAGGACAGGGGGCTTCGGCTCTGGAAACACCATATATTTT	CASSARTGGFGSGNTIYF
TRBV12-3/TRBV12-4	TRBD1	NA	TRBJ2-7	TGTGCCAGCACGACAGGGATTGACGAGCAGTACTTC	CASTTGIDEQYF
TRBV11-2	TRBD2	once	TRBJ2-7	TGTGCCAGCAGCCCACTAGCGGGAGGGGTTTACGAGCAGTACTTC	CASSPLAGGVYEQYF
TRBV19	NA	NA	TRBJ2-1	TGTGCCAGTAGTATTATAAATGAGCAGTTCTTC	CASSIINEQFF
TRBV27	TRBD2	NA	TRBJ2-1	TGTGCCAGCAGTTTACGAGGACTAGCGGGAAGGGTATGGAATGAGCAGTTCTTC	CASSLRGLAGRVWNEQFF
TRBV2	TRBD1	NA	TRBJ1-6	TGTGCCACTTCGGGACAGCTACTGAATTCACCCCTCCACTTT	CATSGQLLNSPLHF
TRBV6-5	NA	NA	TRBJ2-5	TGTGCCAGCAGTTACTTAGGGGCAGGGTCAAAGACCCAGTACTTC	CASSYLGAGSKTQYF
TRBV25-1	NA	NA	TRBJ2-3	TGTGCCAGCACCGGATGGGATACGCAGTATTTT	CASTGWDTQYF
TRBV6-5	TRBD1	NA	TRBJ2-2	TGTGCCAGCAGTTACTCGGGACAGGGGTTTATCGGGGAGCTGTTTTTT	CASSYSGQGFIGELFF
TRBV3-1/TRBV3-2	NA	NA	TRBJ2-2	TGTGCCAGCAGCCAAGCAGGCGCCGGGGAGCTGTTTTTT	CASSQAGAGELFF
TRBV12-3/TRBV12-4	NA	once	TRBJ2-7	TGTGCCAGCAGTTTAGTACAGGAGCAGTACTTC	CASSLVQEQYF